This TCR beta chain emerged from a study of T cell responses to AZD1222 COVID-19 vaccine. Study observations and caveats: Sampling captured repertoires only after the peak T cell response. Baseline testing showed seropositivity in only 5 or 6 AZD1222 recipients.

Germline loops: CDR1 SGHAT, CDR2 FQDESV (reference sequence). The trim removed 5 bases at V and 7 bases at J, leaving 9 bases unmatched. This CDR3 is built from 16 residues. Using immunoSEQ multiplex PCR, the repertoire was profiled, and TCRdb retains in-frame clones only, with some absent. This table has 95,000 to 130,000 clones, 92% appearing once. Comment on this clone: What it binds is unknown.

The analysis combined second doses at about 4 or about 12 weeks. This TCR came from an adult who received the AZD1222 COVID-19 vaccine. The chain recombines TRBV11-1 with TRBJ2-2; TRBD2 matches 11 bases. The sample in question was peripheral blood, obtained 28 days after the second AZD1222 dose. CDR3 nucleotide sequence: TGTGCCAGCAGCACTAGCGGGAGTCTTTCGGGCGGGGAGCTGTTTTTT. Translated, it gives CASSTSGSLSGGELFF.